Each of the 11 T cell receptor beta chains below was sequenced from the same sample in a study of molecular identifiers for immune sequencing clone quantification. Each CDR3 protein gets one entry after TCRdb re-called the PCR reads with MiXCR. The sample records some 650,000 distinct CDR3 sequences, about 20% being singletons. The sample comprised naive CD8+ T cells from blood, with Jurkat cell RNA spiked in. Subset in this sample: FACS-sorted CD8+CD4-CCR7+CD45RA+ naive T cells. These receptors originate from a human donor in good health. Some libraries in this study had Jurkat cell RNA spiked in.

This clonotype showed up just a few times. This sequence joins TRBV2 and TRBJ2-1; 9 bases match TRBD1. The length of the CDR3 is 14 residues. Trimming at V came to 9 bases and at J to 4 bases, leaving 7 bases not matched to a gene. Germline CDR1 and CDR2: SNHLY and FYNNEI. In DNA, the CDR3 is TGTGCCAGGGCGACCGGGACAGGGTACAATGAGCAGTTCTTC. Protein sequence: CARATGTGYNEQFF.

The gene calls are TRBV19 and TRBJ2-1; D is uncertain. There are 13 residues in the CDR3. The V end lost 5 bases, the J end lost 3 bases, and 8 bases lay between the germline ends. In germline, CDR1 is LNHDA, CDR2 SQIVND (reference sequence). The CDR3 DNA follows: TGTGCCAGTAGTTCAAGTAACTACAATGAGCAGTTCTTC. Amino acids: CASSSSNYNEQFF.

The chain joins TRBV20-1 to TRBJ2-7; D may be TRBD1 or TRBD2 (5 bases each). The CDR3 sequence is 14 residues long. V was shortened by 6 bases and J by 4 bases, with 19 bases between the two germline ends. The germline gives CDR1 DFQATT, CDR2 SNEGSKA (reference sequence). The CDR3 DNA follows: TGCAGTGCCATGGGACCGTTACGCTTATACGAGCAGTACTTC. Translated, it gives CSAMGPLRLYEQYF.

This clonotype was picked up a small number of times. The chain combines TRBV7-9 with TRBJ2-7; the D is unclear. The germline V gene has CDR1 SEHNR and CDR2 FQNEAQ (reference sequence). V was shortened by 5 bases and J by 6 bases, with 8 bases between the two germline ends. The CDR3 runs to 11 residues. The CDR3 protein is CASSHYSEQYF. In DNA, the CDR3 is TGTGCCAGCAGCCATTATAGCGAGCAGTACTTC.

This clonotype was recorded a few times. The rearrangement joins TRBV11-2 to TRBJ1-1; D might be TRBD1 (5 bases). Trimming took off 5 bases at V and 1 base at J, with 17 bases between the two ends. Germline assignment: CDR1 SGHAT and CDR2 FQNNGV. CDR3 size: 16 residues. CDR3 nucleotide sequence: TGTGCCAGCAGCCCAGCGGGGGGAGAGTCGAACACTGAAGCTTTCTTT. Amino acids: CASSPAGGESNTEAFF.

This clonotype was seen at least ten times. This rearrangement joins TRBV11-2 to TRBJ2-2; D unresolved. V lost 7 bases to trimming and J lost 6 bases, with 15 bases between them. The CDR3 spans 14 residues. From germline, CDR1 is SGHAT and CDR2 FQNNGV. The CDR3 DNA reads TGTGCCAGCACTTCAAACGGTCCAGCCGGGGAGCTGTTTTTT. Translating gives CASTSNGPAGELFF.

This clonotype was observed a handful of times. This rearrangement joins TRBV9 to TRBJ2-1; 7 nucleotides agree with TRBD2. The CDR3 covers 13 residues. Per germline, CDR1 SGDLS and CDR2 YYNGEE. Germline trimming cut 3 bases from V and 8 bases from J; bases unmatched to any gene: 5. The CDR3 DNA is TGTGCCAGCAGCGAGAGCGGGAAAGATGAGCAGTTCTTC. This encodes CASSESGKDEQFF.

The chain is built from TRBV2 and TRBJ2-2; D is undetermined. V lost 1 base, J lost 5 bases, and 8 bases lay in between. The V gene's germline CDR1 is SNHLY and CDR2 FYNNEI. The CDR3 is 14 residues long. The CDR3 coding sequence is TGTGCCAGCAGTGAAGGGTTTTGGACCGGGGAGCTGTTTTTT. Translation gives CASSEGFWTGELFF.

This clonotype was seen at least ten times. Written as DNA, the CDR3 is TGTGCCATCAGCCCGGATTCCGGGGAGCTGTTTTTT. Its translation is CAISPDSGELFF. V usage is TRBV10-3 and J usage is TRBJ2-2; no clear D gene. CDR1 ENHRY and CDR2 SYGVKD come from the germline V gene. V was clipped by 6 bases and J by 6 bases, with 8 bases between them. The CDR3 runs to 12 residues.

This clonotype was seen repeatedly, ten times or more. The chain recombines TRBV7-8 with TRBJ2-7, with 7 bases aligning to TRBD1. Trimming cost V 7 bases and J 2 bases; bases outside gene matches: 8. CDR3 size: 14 residues. Per germline, CDR1 SGHVS and CDR2 FQNEAQ. The CDR3 sequence: CASTVGTATYEQYF. In DNA form, the CDR3 reads TGTGCCAGCACCGTCGGGACAGCCACCTACGAGCAGTACTTC.

This clonotype was observed at least ten times. The rearrangement joins TRBV5-6 to TRBJ2-1, with 10 bases fitting TRBD1. CDR1 and CDR2 from the germline V gene are SGHDT and YYEEEE. Trimming removed 5 bases from V and 4 bases from J; junction bases left unmatched: 9. The CDR3 has 16 amino acids. The DNA for the CDR3 is TGTGCCAGCAGTCAGACAGGGGGCCGCCCATACAATGAGCAGTTCTTC. Translated, it gives CASSQTGGRPYNEQFF.